One sample yielded the 5 T cell receptor beta chains listed below, sequenced in a study of T cells after yellow fever vaccination. TCRdb reanalysed the 5' RACE reads using MiXCR and keeps one entry per CDR3 protein. The sample lists some 340,000 distinct CDR3 sequences, about 10% occurring once. The starting material was CD4+ T cells sorted from PBMCs, obtained 45 days after the yellow fever booster vaccination. All receptors come from a man aged 18 to 29 who received the YFV17D yellow fever vaccine.

The chain couples TRBV6-6 to TRBJ2-2; 7 bases line up with TRBD1. Germline trimming cut 4 bases from V and 4 bases from J; bases unmatched to any gene: 9. CDR3 length: 16 amino acids. The germline V gene encodes CDR1 MNHNY and CDR2 SVGAGI (reference sequence). CDR3 nucleotides: TGTGCCAGCAGTTCCTCCCGGGACAGCCGCACCGGGGAGCTGTTTTTT. Amino acid sequence: CASSSSRDSRTGELFF.

The chain is built from TRBV6-2 or TRBV6-3 and TRBJ2-7; no clear D gene. Looked up from germline, CDR1 is MNHEY and CDR2 is SVGEGT. The CDR3 is 13 residues long. V was clipped by 6 bases and J by 3 bases, with 12 bases between them. The CDR3 loop is CASRADNFYEQYV. The CDR3 DNA sequence: TGTGCCAGCAGGGCGGATAACTTCTACGAGCAGTACGTC.

This clonotype has only a few counts. The chain carries TRBV5-1 and TRBJ2-2; tentatively, D is TRBD1 or TRBD2 (5 bases each). The CDR3 is 16 residues long. Germline V lookup: CDR1 SGHRS, CDR2 YFSETQ. The V and J ends lost 3 bases and 5 bases respectively, with 17 bases between them. The CDR3 DNA reads as TGCGCCAGCAGCTACACACCGGGACGACCGACCGGGGAGCTGTTTTTT. Encoded protein: CASSYTPGRPTGELFF.

The rearrangement links TRBV7-2 to TRBJ1-1; D ambiguous. This CDR3 is 12 amino acids long. V was pared by 5 bases and J by 8 bases, with 12 bases between. The germline V gene has CDR1 SGHTA and CDR2 FQGNSA. The CDR3 is CASSPVPGEAFF. The CDR3 DNA reads as TGTGCCAGCAGCCCGGTACCTGGAGAAGCTTTCTTT.

This clonotype showed up just a few times. The gene calls are TRBV3-1 and TRBJ1-1, with 9 nucleotides matching TRBD1. V lost 6 bases, J lost 3 bases, and 11 bases stayed unmatched. Germline loops: CDR1 LGHDT, CDR2 YNNKEL (reference sequence). This CDR3 comprises 16 residues. The CDR3 coding sequence is TGTGCCAGCAGACCCCCGGGACAGGGATGGGACACTGAAGCTTTCTTT. This sequence encodes CASRPPGQGWDTEAFF.